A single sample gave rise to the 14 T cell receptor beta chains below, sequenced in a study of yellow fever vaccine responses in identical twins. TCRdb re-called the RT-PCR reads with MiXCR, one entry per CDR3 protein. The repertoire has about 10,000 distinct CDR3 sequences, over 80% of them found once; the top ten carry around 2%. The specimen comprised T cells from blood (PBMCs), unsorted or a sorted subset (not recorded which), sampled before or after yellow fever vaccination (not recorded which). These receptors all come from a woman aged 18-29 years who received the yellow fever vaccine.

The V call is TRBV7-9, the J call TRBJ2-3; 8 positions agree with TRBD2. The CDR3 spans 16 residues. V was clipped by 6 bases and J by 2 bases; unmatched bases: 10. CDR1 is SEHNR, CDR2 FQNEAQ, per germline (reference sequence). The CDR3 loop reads CASSSIAGKLTDTQYF. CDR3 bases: TGTGCCAGCAGTTCAATAGCGGGGAAACTCACAGATACGCAGTATTTT.

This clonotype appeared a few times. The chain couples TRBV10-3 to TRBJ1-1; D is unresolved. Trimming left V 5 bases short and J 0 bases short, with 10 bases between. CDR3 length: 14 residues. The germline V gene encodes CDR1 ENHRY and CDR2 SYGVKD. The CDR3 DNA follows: TGTGCCATCAGTCCTCTTGGGGTGAACACTGAAGCTTTCTTT. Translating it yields CAISPLGVNTEAFF.

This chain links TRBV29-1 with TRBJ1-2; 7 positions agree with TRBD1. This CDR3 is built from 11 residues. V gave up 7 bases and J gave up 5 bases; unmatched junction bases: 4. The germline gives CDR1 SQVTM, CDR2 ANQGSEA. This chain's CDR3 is CSGGTEYGYTF. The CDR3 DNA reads TGCAGCGGCGGGACAGAGTATGGCTACACCTTC.

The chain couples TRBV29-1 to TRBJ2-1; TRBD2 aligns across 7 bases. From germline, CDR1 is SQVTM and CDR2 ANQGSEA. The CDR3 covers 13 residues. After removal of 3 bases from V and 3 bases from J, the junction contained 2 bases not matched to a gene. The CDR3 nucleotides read TGCAGCGTTGACCGGGAGGACTACAATGAGCAGTTCTTC. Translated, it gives CSVDREDYNEQFF.

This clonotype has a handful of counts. The CDR3 DNA reads TGTGCCAGCTCCGGGGGGCTGTCGGAGACCCAGTACTTC. Amino acids: CASSGGLSETQYF. This chain joins TRBV2 and TRBJ2-5; possibly TRBD2 for D (7 bases). Germline CDR1 is SNHLY and CDR2 is FYNNEI. The CDR3 has 13 amino acids. The ends were cut back, 8 bases at V and 5 bases at J, with 15 bases in the middle.

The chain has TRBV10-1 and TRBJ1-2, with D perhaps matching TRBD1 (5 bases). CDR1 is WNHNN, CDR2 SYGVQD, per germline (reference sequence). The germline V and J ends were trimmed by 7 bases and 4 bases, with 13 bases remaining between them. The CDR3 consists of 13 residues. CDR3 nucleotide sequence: TGCGCCAGCACCGTCACGGGGCGCTATGGCTACACCTTC. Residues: CASTVTGRYGYTF.

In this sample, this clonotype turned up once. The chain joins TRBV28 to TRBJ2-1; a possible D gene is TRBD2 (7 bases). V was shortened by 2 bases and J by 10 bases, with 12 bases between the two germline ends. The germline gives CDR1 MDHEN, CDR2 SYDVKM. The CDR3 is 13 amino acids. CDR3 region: CASSLGRGAEQFF. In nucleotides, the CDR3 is TGTGCCAGCAGTTTAGGGAGGGGGGCCGAGCAGTTCTTC.

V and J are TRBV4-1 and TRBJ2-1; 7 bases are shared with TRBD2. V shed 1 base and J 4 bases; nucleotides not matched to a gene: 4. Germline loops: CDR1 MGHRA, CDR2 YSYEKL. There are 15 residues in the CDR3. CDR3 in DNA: TGCGCCAGCAGCCAAGTGGCTAGCGGATACAATGAGCAGTTCTTC. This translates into CASSQVASGYNEQFF.

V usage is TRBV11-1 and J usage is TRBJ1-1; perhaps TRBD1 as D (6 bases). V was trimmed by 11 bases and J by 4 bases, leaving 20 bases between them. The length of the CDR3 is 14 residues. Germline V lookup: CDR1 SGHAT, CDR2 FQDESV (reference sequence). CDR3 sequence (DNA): TGTGCCCTCAGGGAGGGGGGCGCGGGCACTGAAGCTTTCTTT. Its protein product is CALREGGAGTEAFF.

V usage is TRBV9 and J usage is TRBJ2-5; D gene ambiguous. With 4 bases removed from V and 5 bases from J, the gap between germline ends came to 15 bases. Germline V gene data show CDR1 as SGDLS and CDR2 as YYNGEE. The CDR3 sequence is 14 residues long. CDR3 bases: TGTGCCAGCAGCCCATCATACCAGTGGGAGACCCAGTACTTC. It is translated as CASSPSYQWETQYF.

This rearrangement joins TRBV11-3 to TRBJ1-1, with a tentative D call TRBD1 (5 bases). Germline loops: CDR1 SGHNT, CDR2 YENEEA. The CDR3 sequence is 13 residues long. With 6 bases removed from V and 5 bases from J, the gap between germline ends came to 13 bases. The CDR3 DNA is TGTGCCAGCAGGCCAGGGTGGGAGACTGAAGCTTTCTTT. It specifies CASRPGWETEAFF.

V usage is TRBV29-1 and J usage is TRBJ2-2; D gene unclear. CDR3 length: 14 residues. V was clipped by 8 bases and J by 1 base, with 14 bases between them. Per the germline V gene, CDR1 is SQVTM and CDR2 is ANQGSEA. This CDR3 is CSSRAAGNTGELFF. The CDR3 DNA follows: TGCAGCTCCCGTGCGGCAGGGAACACCGGGGAGCTGTTTTTT.

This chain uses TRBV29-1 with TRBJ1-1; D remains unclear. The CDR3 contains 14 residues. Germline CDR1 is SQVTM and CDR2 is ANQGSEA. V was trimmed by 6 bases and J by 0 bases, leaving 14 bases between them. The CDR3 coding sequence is TGCAGCGTCCACACTCCCGGGATGAACACTGAAGCTTTCTTT. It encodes CSVHTPGMNTEAFF.

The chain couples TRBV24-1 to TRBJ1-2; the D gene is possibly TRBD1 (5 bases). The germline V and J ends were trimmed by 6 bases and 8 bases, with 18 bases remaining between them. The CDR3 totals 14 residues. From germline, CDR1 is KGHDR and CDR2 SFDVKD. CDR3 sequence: CATSTGVGSKGYTF. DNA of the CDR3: TGTGCCACCAGTACGGGGGTAGGCTCAAAGGGCTACACCTTC.